A single sample is the source of the 25 T cell receptor beta chains below, sequenced in a study of chemoradiotherapy in HPV16-positive cancers. Here immunoSEQ multiplex PCR was the method, and the copy in TCRdb shows in-frame clones only, minus some. The sample holds a few thousand clones, 75% to 90% seen once. Sequenced material: tumor tissue, taken from a patient who underwent chemoradiotherapy. These receptors all come from a human donor with HPV-associated anogenital cancer.

The V gene is TRBV7-2, the J gene TRBJ2-3; 8 nucleotides align to TRBD2. The CDR3 is 15 residues long. The ends lost 3 bases at V and 1 base at J; junction bases unmatched: 3. Germline assignment: CDR1 SGHTA and CDR2 FQGNSA. CDR3 in DNA: TGTGCCAGCAGCTTCCCGACTAGCGGCACAGATACGCAGTATTTT. It is translated as CASSFPTSGTDTQYF.

This chain uses TRBV5-1 with TRBJ2-7, with D uncertain. Germline loops: CDR1 SGHRS, CDR2 YFSETQ. The ends were cut back, 7 bases at V and 1 base at J, with 12 bases in the middle. CDR3 length equals 13 residues. CDR3 bases: TGCGCCAGCTCCGACTCCCAATCCTACGAGCAGTACTTC. Protein sequence: CASSDSQSYEQYF. Together with reference TRBV5-1 and TRBJ2-7, the CDR3 gives the full variable domain: KAGVTQTPRYLIKTRGQQVTLSCSPISGHRSVSWYQQTPGQGLQFLFEYFSETQRNKGNFPGRFSGRQFSNSRSEMNVSTLELGDSALYLCASSDSQSYEQYFGPGTRLTVT.

The V and J genes are TRBV5-4 and TRBJ1-3; D possibly corresponds to TRBD1 (5 bases). Per germline, CDR1 SGHNT and CDR2 YYREEE (reference sequence). The CDR3 contains 16 residues. Trimming stripped 0 bases from V and 4 bases from J, with 14 bases between. CDR3 sequence (DNA): TGTGCCAGCAGCTTGGGGATACCAGGGCCCGGAAACACCATATATTTT. As protein: CASSLGIPGPGNTIYF.

V gene TRBV19 combines with J gene TRBJ1-1; 7 bases map to TRBD1. J was trimmed by 6 bases and V by 7 bases; bases with no gene match: 14. The CDR3 is 15 amino acids. The germline V gene encodes CDR1 LNHDA and CDR2 SQIVND (reference sequence). The CDR3: CASTPSGGVGAEAFF. CDR3 DNA sequence: TGTGCCAGTACCCCTTCAGGGGGGGTTGGGGCTGAAGCTTTCTTT.

The gene calls are TRBV7-2 and TRBJ2-7; perhaps TRBD2 as D (6 bases). This CDR3 is 14 amino acids long. V gave up 7 bases and J gave up 5 bases, with 18 bases separating them. Germline lookup yields CDR1 SGHTA and CDR2 FQGNSA. The CDR3 sequence: CASIRDSAGHEQYF. The CDR3 DNA reads as TGTGCCAGCATTCGGGACTCTGCAGGGCACGAGCAGTACTTC. The variable domain in full, completed from reference TRBV7-2 and TRBJ2-7, reads GAGVSQSPSNKVTEKGKDVELRCDPISGHTALYWYRQSLGQGLEFLIYFQGNSAPDKSGLPSDRFSAERTGGSVSTLTIQRTQQEDSAVYLCASIRDSAGHEQYFGPGTRLTVT.

V and J are TRBV2 and TRBJ1-5; D is undetermined. There are 14 residues in the CDR3. Germline V gene lookup returns CDR1 SNHLY and CDR2 FYNNEI. Trimming cost V 6 bases and J 1 base, with 10 bases left between them. The DNA for the CDR3 is TGTGCCAGCAGCCAGATGTCGAGCAATCAGCCCCAGCATTTT. The encoded protein is CASSQMSSNQPQHF.

This sequence joins TRBV30 and TRBJ2-7, with D possibly being TRBD2 (6 bases). V was shortened by 4 bases and J by 7 bases, with 14 bases between the two germline ends. The CDR3 extends over 12 amino acids. CDR1 and CDR2 from the germline V gene are GTSNPN and SVGIG (reference sequence). For the CDR3, the DNA is TGTGCCTGGAATCCGGGCGGAGGGGAGCAGTACTTC. It encodes CAWNPGGGEQYF.

This chain links TRBV7-9 with TRBJ2-1; 10 bases match TRBD1. Germline V gene lookup returns CDR1 SEHNR and CDR2 FQNEAQ (reference sequence). The CDR3 runs 16 residues. With V trimmed by 5 bases and J by 8 bases, 12 bases remained unmatched. The CDR3, as DNA: TGTGCCAGCAGCCTCAGGGGGACAGGGGTGGGGGATGAGCAGTTCTTC. As protein: CASSLRGTGVGDEQFF.

V gene TRBV19 combines with J gene TRBJ1-2; D might be TRBD1 (5 bases). This CDR3 is built from 15 residues. Trimming removed 3 bases at V and 5 bases at J, with 16 bases between. CDR1 and CDR2 from the germline V gene are LNHDA and SQIVND (reference sequence). CDR3 DNA: TGTGCCAGTAGTATGACTACAGGCCTGAGGTATGGCTACACCTTC. It specifies CASSMTTGLRYGYTF.

The V and J genes are TRBV18 and TRBJ2-2; possibly TRBD1 or TRBD2 for D (5 bases each). Between the trimmed V and J ends, which lost 0 bases and 6 bases, there was a span of 11 bases. CDR3 length: 15 amino acids. The germline CDR1 and CDR2 sequences are KGHSH and LQKENI. The DNA of the CDR3 is TGTGCCAGCTCACCACCCGCGCAGGGACCCGGGGAGCTGTTTTTT. This gives the protein CASSPPAQGPGELFF.

V is TRBV2 and J is TRBJ2-2; 8 bases are shared with TRBD2. The germline V gene has CDR1 SNHLY and CDR2 FYNNEI. The CDR3 totals 14 residues. V was clipped by 5 bases and J by 5 bases; unmatched bases: 4. The CDR3 protein is CASSSAGDTGELFF. The DNA of the CDR3 is TGTGCCAGCAGTTCAGCGGGAGATACCGGGGAGCTGTTTTTT.

The chain joins TRBV5-1 to TRBJ1-1; TRBD1 agrees at 8 bases. Germline loops: CDR1 SGHRS, CDR2 YFSETQ. This CDR3 has 14 residues. The V and J ends lost 3 bases and 3 bases, in that order; junction bases with no gene match: 4. As DNA, the CDR3 is TGCGCCAGCAGCTCACAGGGGGGGGACACTGAAGCTTTCTTT. Protein product: CASSSQGGDTEAFF.

The rearrangement joins TRBV2 to TRBJ2-7, with D tentatively TRBD2 (5 bases). The CDR3 runs to 13 residues. Germline assignment: CDR1 SNHLY and CDR2 FYNNEI. Trimming left V 4 bases short and J 1 base short, with 8 bases between. The CDR3 region is CASSVPGSYEQYF. CDR3 nucleotides: TGTGCCAGCAGTGTTCCGGGATCCTACGAGCAGTACTTC.

This clone occurred once. The rearrangement links TRBV28 to TRBJ1-1; D is uncertain. This CDR3 comprises 14 residues. With 2 bases removed from V and 3 bases from J, the gap between germline ends came to 10 bases. Per germline, CDR1 MDHEN and CDR2 SYDVKM. CDR3 DNA sequence: TGTGCCAGCAGTTTAGCCTCCCGGGACACTGAAGCTTTCTTT. This gives the protein CASSLASRDTEAFF.

The V gene is TRBV5-1, the J gene TRBJ2-7; D remains unclear. Deletions cut 0 bases from V and 0 bases from J, with 7 bases between. Looked up from germline, CDR1 is SGHRS and CDR2 is YFSETQ. The CDR3 is 14 amino acids. The CDR3 nucleotides are TGCGCCAGCAGCTTGGGTCAGGACTCCTACGAGCAGTACTTC. It is translated as CASSLGQDSYEQYF.

The chain is built from TRBV4-1 and TRBJ1-4; 8 bases match TRBD1. Germline CDR1 MGHRA, CDR2 YSYEKL. The trim removed 1 base at V and 8 bases at J, leaving 9 bases unmatched. The CDR3 runs 16 residues. Here the CDR3 reads CASSQGAGGEYEKLFF. In DNA, the CDR3 is TGCGCCAGCAGCCAAGGGGCAGGGGGCGAATACGAAAAACTGTTTTTT.

This clone was seen more than once but under ten times. J is TRBJ2-2 and V is TRBV2; D possibly corresponds to TRBD2 (5 bases). The CDR3 consists of 13 residues. The germline V gene has CDR1 SNHLY and CDR2 FYNNEI. V shed 6 bases and J shed 3 bases, with 8 bases lying between them. DNA for the CDR3: TGTGCCAGCAGCCAGGACTACACCGGGGAGCTGTTTTTT. The encoded protein is CASSQDYTGELFF.

The chain is built from TRBV4-3 and TRBJ2-1, with D perhaps being TRBD1 or TRBD2 (6 bases each). The CDR3 runs 14 residues. Between the trimmed V and J ends, which lost 1 base and 8 bases, there was a span of 12 bases. Germline CDR1 and CDR2: LGHNA and YSLEER. CDR3 protein: CASSQVTRGDEQFF. The CDR3, as DNA: TGCGCCAGCAGCCAAGTGACAAGGGGGGATGAGCAGTTCTTC.

The chain uses TRBV11-3 and TRBJ2-2, with D possibly TRBD2 on 5 matching bases. Trimming removed 3 bases from V and 2 bases from J, with 10 bases in between. This CDR3 contains 15 residues. The V gene's germline CDR1 is SGHNT and CDR2 YENEEA. Here the CDR3 DNA reads TGTGCCAGCAGCTTCGTACGGGGAAACACCGGGGAGCTGTTTTTT. It yields the protein CASSFVRGNTGELFF.

This clone came up a few times. The DNA for the CDR3 is TGTGCCAGCAGTCCCGTTGTGGGTCATGAGCAGTTCTTC. It specifies CASSPVVGHEQFF. This chain uses TRBV6-6 with TRBJ2-1; D is uncertain. V was trimmed by 5 bases and J by 8 bases, leaving 13 bases between them. Germline values: CDR1 MNHNY, CDR2 SVGAGI (reference sequence). The CDR3 runs to 13 residues.

The chain is built from TRBV4-3 and TRBJ2-3; perhaps TRBD2 as D (5 bases). CDR3 length: 16 residues. Trimming pared 1 base from V and 6 bases from J, leaving 17 bases between. CDR1 and CDR2 (germline): LGHNA, YSLEER. DNA of the CDR3: TGCGCCAGCAGCCAAGGACCAGGAGGCGATGTTGATACGCAGTATTTT. Translated: CASSQGPGGDVDTQYF.

The chain combines TRBV6-5 with TRBJ1-1; a weak D match, TRBD1 (6 bases). The V end was cut by 5 bases, the J end by 12 bases, with 16 bases between. Germline V gene lookup returns CDR1 MNHEY and CDR2 SVGAGI. CDR3 size: 12 residues. CDR3 amino acids: CASSNDRTPTFF. The CDR3 coding sequence is TGTGCCAGCAGTAATGACAGGACCCCAACTTTCTTT.

The CDR3, as DNA: TGCGCCAGCAACTTACAGGGGTATGGTACTGAAGCTTTCTTT. Its protein is CASNLQGYGTEAFF. The gene calls are TRBV5-1 and TRBJ1-1; 7 nucleotides align to TRBD1. Trimming at V came to 6 bases and at J to 5 bases, leaving 10 bases not matched to a gene. In germline, CDR1 is SGHRS, CDR2 YFSETQ. CDR3 size: 14 residues. The full variable domain, its missing parts supplied by reference TRBV5-1 and TRBJ1-1, is KAGVTQTPRYLIKTRGQQVTLSCSPISGHRSVSWYQQTPGQGLQFLFEYFSETQRNKGNFPGRFSGRQFSNSRSEMNVSTLELGDSALYLCASNLQGYGTEAFFGQGTRLTVV.

The chain employs TRBV5-4 and TRBJ2-2, with 9 bases fitting TRBD2. Germline loops: CDR1 SGHNT, CDR2 YYREEE (reference sequence). The CDR3 sequence is 15 residues long. Germline trimming cut 5 bases from V and 7 bases from J; bases unmatched to any gene: 9. CDR3 sequence: CASRIAGVFDGELFF. The CDR3 DNA reads TGTGCCAGCAGGATAGCGGGAGTTTTTGACGGGGAGCTGTTTTTT.

The V gene is TRBV7-2, the J gene TRBJ1-5, with D possibly TRBD1 on 5 matching bases. V lost 5 bases and J 6 bases, leaving 14 bases between the germline ends. CDR3 length: 14 residues. CDR1 and CDR2 from the germline V gene are SGHTA and FQGNSA. This chain's CDR3 is CASSAQGGGQPQHF. The CDR3 DNA reads as TGTGCCAGCAGCGCTCAGGGTGGGGGTCAGCCCCAGCATTTT.